This note documents a single T cell receptor (beta chain) sequence. Its target is not known. This specimen comes from a study of T cell responses to AZD1222 COVID-19 vaccine. Profiling relied on immunoSEQ multiplex PCR, and the TCRdb table lists in-frame clones only, not all of them. The table has 95,000 to 110,000 clones, about 94% seen once. Findings of the study overall: The study identified only six AZD1222 recipients as seropositive at baseline. Clonal diversity was possibly underestimated; the donors were predominantly white British and more often female.

V shed 5 bases and J shed 4 bases, with 15 bases lying between them. This CDR3 region has 14 residues. From germline, CDR1 is MNHEY and CDR2 SVGAGI. This sample comprised peripheral blood, obtained on day 0 of AZD1222 vaccination. This clonotype originated in an adult in good health. The V and J genes are TRBV6-5 and TRBJ2-7; D gene ambiguous. CDR3 loop: CASSHTDDGYEQYF. The CDR3 DNA reads TGTGCCAGCAGTCATACCGACGACGGTTACGAGCAGTACTTC.